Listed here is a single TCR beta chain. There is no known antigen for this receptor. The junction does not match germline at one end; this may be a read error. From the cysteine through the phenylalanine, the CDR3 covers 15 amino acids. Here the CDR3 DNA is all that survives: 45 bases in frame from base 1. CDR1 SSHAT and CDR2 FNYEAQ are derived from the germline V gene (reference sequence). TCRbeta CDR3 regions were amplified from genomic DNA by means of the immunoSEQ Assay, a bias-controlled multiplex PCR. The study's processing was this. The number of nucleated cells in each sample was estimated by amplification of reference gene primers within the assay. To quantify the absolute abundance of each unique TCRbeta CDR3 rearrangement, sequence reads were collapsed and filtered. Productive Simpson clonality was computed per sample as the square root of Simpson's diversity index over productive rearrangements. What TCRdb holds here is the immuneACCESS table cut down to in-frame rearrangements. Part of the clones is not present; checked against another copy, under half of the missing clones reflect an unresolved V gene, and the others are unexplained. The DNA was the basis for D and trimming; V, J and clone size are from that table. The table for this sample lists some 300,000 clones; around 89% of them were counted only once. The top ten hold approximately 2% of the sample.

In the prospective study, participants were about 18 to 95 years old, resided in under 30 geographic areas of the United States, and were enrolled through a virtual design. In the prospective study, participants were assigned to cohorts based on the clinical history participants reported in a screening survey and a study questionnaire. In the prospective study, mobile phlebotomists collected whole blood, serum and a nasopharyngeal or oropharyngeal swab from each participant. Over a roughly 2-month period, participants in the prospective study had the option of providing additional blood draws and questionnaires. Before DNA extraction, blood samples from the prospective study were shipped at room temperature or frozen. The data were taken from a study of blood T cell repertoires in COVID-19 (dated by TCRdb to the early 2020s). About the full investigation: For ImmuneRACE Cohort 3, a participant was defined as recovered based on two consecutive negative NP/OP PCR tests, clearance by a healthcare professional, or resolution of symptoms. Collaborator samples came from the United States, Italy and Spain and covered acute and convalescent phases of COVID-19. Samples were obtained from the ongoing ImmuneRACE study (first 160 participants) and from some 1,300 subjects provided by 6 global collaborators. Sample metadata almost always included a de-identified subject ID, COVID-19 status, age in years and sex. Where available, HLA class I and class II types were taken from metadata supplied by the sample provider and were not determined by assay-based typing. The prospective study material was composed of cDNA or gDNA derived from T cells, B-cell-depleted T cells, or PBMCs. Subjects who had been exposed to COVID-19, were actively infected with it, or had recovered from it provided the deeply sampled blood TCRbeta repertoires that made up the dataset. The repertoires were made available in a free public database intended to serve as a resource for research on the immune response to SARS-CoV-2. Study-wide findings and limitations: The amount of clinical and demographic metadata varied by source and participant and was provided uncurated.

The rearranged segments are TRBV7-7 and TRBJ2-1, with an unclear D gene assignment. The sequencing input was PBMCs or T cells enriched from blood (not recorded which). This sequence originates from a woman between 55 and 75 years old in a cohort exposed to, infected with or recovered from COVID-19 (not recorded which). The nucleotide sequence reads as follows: TGTGCTAGCAGCCTCGGGTGGAGCTCCTACAATGAGCAGTTCTTC. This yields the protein CASSLGWSSYNEQFF.